This T cell receptor beta chain originates from a study of response to subunit inactivated influenza vaccine. TCRdb used MiXCR to reprocess the RT-PCR reads, holding one entry per CDR3 protein. The sample has some 200,000 distinct CDR3 sequences, approximately 12% seen once. Per germline, CDR1 SGHTA and CDR2 FQGNSA. The V end was cut by 2 bases, the J end by 6 bases, with 10 bases between. The CDR3 has 13 residues. The data were also submitted as part of a second study, on T cells expressing NK-cell markers. That report notes: Libraries used 5'RACE template switching adding universal primer site and UMIs. Within the sequenced cohort of eight donors, seven exhibited HCMV seropositivity and one was seronegative. An anti-gamma-delta TCR antibody confined sorting to alpha-beta TCR T cells across several of the experiments. The CD3+CD56-NKG2C+ fraction was also led by these clonotypes in a few donors.

This clonotype was obtained from a man aged 45-65 years who received an inactivated influenza vaccine. The rearrangement joins TRBV7-2 to TRBJ1-1; D gene unclear. Material: CD8+ T cells sorted from PBMCs, obtained approximately 13 days after vaccination. The CDR3 region is CASSLLAGAEAFF. The CDR3 DNA reads TGTGCCAGCAGCTTATTGGCGGGCGCTGAAGCTTTCTTT.